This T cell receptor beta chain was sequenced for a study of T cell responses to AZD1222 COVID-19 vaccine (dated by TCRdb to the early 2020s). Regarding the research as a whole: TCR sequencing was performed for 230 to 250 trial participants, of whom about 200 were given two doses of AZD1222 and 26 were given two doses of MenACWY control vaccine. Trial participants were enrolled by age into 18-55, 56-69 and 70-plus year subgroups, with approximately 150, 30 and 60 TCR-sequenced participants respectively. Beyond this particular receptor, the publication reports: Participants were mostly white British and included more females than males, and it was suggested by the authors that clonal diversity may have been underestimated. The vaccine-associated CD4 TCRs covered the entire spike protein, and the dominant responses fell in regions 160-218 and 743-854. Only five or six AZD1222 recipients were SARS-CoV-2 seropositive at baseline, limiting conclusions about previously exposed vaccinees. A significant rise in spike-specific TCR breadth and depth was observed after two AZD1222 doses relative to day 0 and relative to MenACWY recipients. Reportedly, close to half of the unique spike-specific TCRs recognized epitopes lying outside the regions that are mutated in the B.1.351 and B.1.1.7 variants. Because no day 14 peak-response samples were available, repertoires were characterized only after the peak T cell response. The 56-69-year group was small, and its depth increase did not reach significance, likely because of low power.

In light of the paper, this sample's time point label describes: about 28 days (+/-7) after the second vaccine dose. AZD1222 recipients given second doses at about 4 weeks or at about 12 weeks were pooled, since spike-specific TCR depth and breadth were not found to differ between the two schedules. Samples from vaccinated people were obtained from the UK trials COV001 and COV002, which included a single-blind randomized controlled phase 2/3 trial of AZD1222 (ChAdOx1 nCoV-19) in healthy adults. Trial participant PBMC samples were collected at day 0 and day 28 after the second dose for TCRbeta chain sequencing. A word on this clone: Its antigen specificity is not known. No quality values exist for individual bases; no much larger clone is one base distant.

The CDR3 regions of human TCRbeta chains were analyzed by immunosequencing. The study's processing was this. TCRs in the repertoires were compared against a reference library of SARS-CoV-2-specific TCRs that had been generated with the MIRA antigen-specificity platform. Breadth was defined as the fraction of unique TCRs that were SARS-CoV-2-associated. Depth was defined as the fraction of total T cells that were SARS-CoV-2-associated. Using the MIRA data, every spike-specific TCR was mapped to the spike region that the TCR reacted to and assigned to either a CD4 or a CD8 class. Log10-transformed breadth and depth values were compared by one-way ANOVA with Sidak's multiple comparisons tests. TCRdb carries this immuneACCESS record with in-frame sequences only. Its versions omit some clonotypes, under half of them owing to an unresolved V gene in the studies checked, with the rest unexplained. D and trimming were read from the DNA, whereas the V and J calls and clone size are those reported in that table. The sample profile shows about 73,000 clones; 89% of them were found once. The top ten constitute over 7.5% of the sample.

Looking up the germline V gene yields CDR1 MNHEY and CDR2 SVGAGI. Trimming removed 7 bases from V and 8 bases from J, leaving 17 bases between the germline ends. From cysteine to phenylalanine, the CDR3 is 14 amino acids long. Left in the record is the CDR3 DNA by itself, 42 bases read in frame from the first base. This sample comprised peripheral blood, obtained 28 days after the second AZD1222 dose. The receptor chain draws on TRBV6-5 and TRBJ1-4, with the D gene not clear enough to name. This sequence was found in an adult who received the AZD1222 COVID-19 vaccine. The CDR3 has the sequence CASTSDSRSEKLFF. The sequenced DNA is TGTGCCAGCACCTCGGACTCAAGGAGCGAAAAACTGTTTTTT.